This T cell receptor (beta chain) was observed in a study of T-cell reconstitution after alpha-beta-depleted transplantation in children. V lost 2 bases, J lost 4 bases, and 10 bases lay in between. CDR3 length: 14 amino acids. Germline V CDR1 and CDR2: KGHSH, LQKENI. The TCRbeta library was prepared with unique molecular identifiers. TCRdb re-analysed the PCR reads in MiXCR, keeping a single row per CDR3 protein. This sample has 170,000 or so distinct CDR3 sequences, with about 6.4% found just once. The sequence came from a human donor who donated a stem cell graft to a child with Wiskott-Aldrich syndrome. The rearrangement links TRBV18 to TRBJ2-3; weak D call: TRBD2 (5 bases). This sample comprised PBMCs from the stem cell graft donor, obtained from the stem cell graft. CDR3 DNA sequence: TGTGCCAGCTCACCAGCTACAGCGGCAGATACGCAGTATTTT. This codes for CASSPATAADTQYF.